Below, 9 T cell receptor beta chains from the same sample are listed, as sequenced in a study of T cells in Graves' hyperthyroidism and ophthalmopathy. RNA transcripts provided the source from which TCR beta CDR3 regions were amplified. Carried out on the TCR CDR3, a first-round RT-PCR used the HTBI primer set. Using its own MiXCR run on the multiplex PCR reads, TCRdb lists one record per CDR3 protein. The sample comprises over 400,000 distinct CDR3 sequences, approximately 14% of which are singletons, and approximately 13% rests with the top ten. The sequenced sample consisted of blood. Receptors were obtained from a man aged 18-30 years with Graves' ophthalmopathy.

This clonotype was counted a few times. J is TRBJ2-5 and V is TRBV12-3 or TRBV12-4; tentatively, D is TRBD1 or TRBD2 (5 bases each). The CDR3 runs 15 residues. The V gene lost 5 bases and the J gene lost 4 bases, with 17 bases spanning the gap. CDR3 sequence (DNA): TGTGCCAGCAGTACAAGATCGGGGACCCCAGAGACCCAGTACTTC. Its protein is CASSTRSGTPETQYF.

This sequence joins TRBV20-1 and TRBJ2-1; the D is unclear. The CDR3 extends over 12 amino acids. V lost 1 base to trimming and J lost 10 bases, with 11 bases between them. CDR1 DFQATT and CDR2 SNEGSKA come from the germline V gene (reference sequence). The CDR3 here is CSARAGFYEQFF. The DNA of the CDR3 is TGCAGTGCTAGAGCCGGCTTCTACGAGCAGTTCTTC.

This clonotype has only a few counts. This chain links TRBV4-1 with TRBJ2-7; perhaps TRBD2 as D (6 bases). The germline V and J ends were trimmed by 0 bases and 0 bases, with 12 bases remaining between them. Germline values: CDR1 MGHRA, CDR2 YSYEKL. This CDR3 has 16 amino acids. DNA for the CDR3: TGCGCCAGCAGCCAAGATCGGGAGAAGGGCTCCTACGAGCAGTACTTC. Its translation is CASSQDREKGSYEQYF.

This sequence joins TRBV5-6 and TRBJ1-5; TRBD1 is a possible D gene (6 bases). Trimming shortened V by 4 bases and J by 6 bases, and 23 bases separated the two germline ends. The CDR3 consists of 17 residues. Per the germline V gene, CDR1 is SGHDT and CDR2 is YYEEEE. The CDR3 bases are TGTGCCAGCAGCCTGTCCTCAGCTCGACAGGTAGGTCAGCCCCAGCATTTT. It translates to CASSLSSARQVGQPQHF.

A few counts support this clonotype. V usage is TRBV2 and J usage is TRBJ1-5, with 8 bases matching TRBD1. Germline CDR1 and CDR2: SNHLY and FYNNEI. CDR3 length equals 15 residues. J was trimmed by 2 bases and V by 7 bases; bases with no gene match: 7. The chain's CDR3 is CASILDRVGNQPQHF. CDR3 nucleotides: TGTGCCAGCATCCTGGACAGGGTAGGCAATCAGCCCCAGCATTTT.

The CDR3 region has the DNA TGTGCCACGGGGGCAGGGAGGCATGCTTTCTTT. Its protein product is CATGAGRHAFF. This chain uses TRBV2 with TRBJ1-1; D perhaps matches TRBD1 (6 bases). Germline CDR1 and CDR2: SNHLY and FYNNEI. This CDR3 comprises 11 residues. V lost 10 bases and J lost 11, with 17 bases in between.

This clonotype was found many times. This chain uses TRBV2 with TRBJ2-7; TRBD1 might be the D (5 bases). CDR1 is SNHLY and CDR2 is FYNNEI in the germline V gene. CDR3 length: 13 amino acids. V gave up 9 bases and J gave up 0 bases, with 12 bases separating them. The CDR3 bases are TGTGCCAGGGCGAGCAGGGACTCCTACGAGCAGTACTTC. Translation: CARASRDSYEQYF. Full variable domain (missing parts from reference TRBV2 and TRBJ2-7): EPEVTQTPSHQVTQMGQEVILRCVPISNHLYFYWYRQILGQKVEFLVSFYNNEISEKSEIFDDQFSVERPDGSNFTLKIRSTKLEDSAMYFCARASRDSYEQYFGPGTRLTVT.

This clonotype has ten or more counts. The chain carries TRBV5-1 and TRBJ2-3, with 7 bases lining up with TRBD1. The CDR3 covers 14 residues. Germline V gene sequence: CDR1 SGHRS, CDR2 YFSETQ. V trimming: 4 bases; J trimming: 4 bases; junction bases outside the gene matches: 6. The CDR3, as DNA: TGCGCCAGCAGCCTCTGGACAGGATCAGATACGCAGTATTTT. It specifies CASSLWTGSDTQYF.

This clonotype showed up many times. The rearrangement uses TRBV20-1 and TRBJ2-5; TRBD2 is a possible D gene (6 bases). This CDR3 contains 14 residues. Per the germline V gene, CDR1 is DFQATT and CDR2 is SNEGSKA (reference sequence). The germline V and J ends were trimmed by 0 bases and 3 bases, with 11 bases remaining between them. CDR3 coding DNA: TGCAGTGCTAGAGAGAGGGGACTTAAAGAGACCCAGTACTTC. Protein sequence: CSARERGLKETQYF.